One sample yielded the 23 T cell receptor beta chains listed below, sequenced in a study of human T cells and chemical hapten exposure (dated by TCRdb to the early 2020s). In the paper's terms, the time point label means: pre-sensitization, week 0. Per the publication, the treatment or condition label means: therapeutic diphenylcyclopropenone sensitization with weekly scalp DPC. Libraries were constructed by RACE. The sequencer was a NextSeq 500. TCRdb trimmed public reads at Q25 via fastp, called clones via MiXCR and kept in-frame beta chains. Rows merge per CDR3 protein into single entries with the most common DNA and genes. The sample includes 200,000 to 300,000 distinct CDR3 sequences, with about 8.6% observed a single time. Clones ranked in the top ten supply about 2.5% of the sample. Specimen: whole blood, collected in connection with sensitization to the hapten diphenylcyclopropenone (DPC). These receptors were taken from a woman aged 40-49 years with alopecia areata. Some clones in this sample may be carry-over from other donors' samples.

The chain joins TRBV6-1 to TRBJ2-3; D is unclear. CDR1 and CDR2 from the germline V gene are MNHNS and SASEGT. Trimming left V 6 bases short and J 4 bases short, with 8 bases between. The CDR3 has 12 residues. CDR3 bases: TGTGCCAGCAGGTGGACCGCAGATACGCAGTATTTT. Translated: CASRWTADTQYF.

This clonotype was counted at least ten times. The J gene is TRBJ1-2, the V gene TRBV29-1; D remains ambiguous. The CDR3 loop spans 11 amino acids. CDR1 is SQVTM, CDR2 ANQGSEA, per germline. Deletions cut 4 bases from V and 4 bases from J, with 7 bases between. Here the CDR3 reads CSVVLTYGYTF. CDR3 nucleotides: TGCAGCGTTGTATTAACCTATGGCTACACCTTC.

This clonotype came up a few times. The chain links TRBV28 to TRBJ1-1, with D possibly matching TRBD1 (6 bases). The V gene lost 6 bases and the J gene lost 4 bases, with 12 bases spanning the gap. CDR1 is MDHEN, CDR2 SYDVKM, per germline. The CDR3 has 13 residues. The CDR3 DNA reads TGTGCCAGCAGAAGAACAGGGATCACTGAAGCTTTCTTT. Translated: CASRRTGITEAFF.

This rearrangement joins TRBV29-1 to TRBJ2-3; D unresolved. V gave up 4 bases and J gave up 2 bases, with 19 bases separating them. Germline V gene sequence: CDR1 SQVTM, CDR2 ANQGSEA. CDR3 size: 16 residues. CDR3 DNA sequence: TGCAGCGTTGGTGGTTTTGCCAGGAGCCCCACAGATACGCAGTATTTT. Its protein is CSVGGFARSPTDTQYF.

Here the CDR3 DNA reads TGTGCCAGCGCAGTTGGCAGGGCCACTGAAGCTTTCTTT. It translates to CASAVGRATEAFF. The gene calls are TRBV2 and TRBJ1-1; D is perhaps TRBD1 (5 bases). The CDR3 is made up of 13 amino acids. Looked up from germline, CDR1 is SNHLY and CDR2 is FYNNEI. V lost 8 bases and J 4 bases, leaving 14 bases between the germline ends.

This clonotype has at least ten counts. The CDR3 DNA follows: TGTGCCAGCAGCTTCCGGGACACCTACACAGATACGCAGTATTTT. Encoded protein: CASSFRDTYTDTQYF. This rearrangement joins TRBV9 to TRBJ2-3; D is possibly TRBD1 (6 bases). V was clipped by 4 bases and J by 2 bases, with 14 bases between them. This CDR3 has 15 residues. From germline, CDR1 is SGDLS and CDR2 YYNGEE.

V gene TRBV7-3 combines with J gene TRBJ2-1, with D tentatively TRBD1 or TRBD2 (5 bases each). The germline V gene encodes CDR1 SGHTA and CDR2 FQGTGA. CDR3 size: 13 residues. The V gene lost 5 bases and the J gene lost 5 bases, with 10 bases spanning the gap. The CDR3 protein is CASSLGPNNEQFF. CDR3 bases: TGTGCCAGCAGCCTGGGACCAAACAATGAGCAGTTCTTC.

The V call is TRBV20-1, the J call TRBJ2-7; the D is unclear. The germline V gene has CDR1 DFQATT and CDR2 SNEGSKA (reference sequence). V was shortened by 6 bases and J by 4 bases, with 13 bases between the two germline ends. This CDR3 is built from 12 residues. The CDR3 sequence: CSALTLFYEQYF. CDR3 DNA: TGCAGTGCCCTAACTTTATTTTACGAGCAGTACTTC.

V is TRBV14 and J is TRBJ1-4; a possible D gene is TRBD1 (5 bases). The germline V gene has CDR1 SGHDN and CDR2 FVKESK. The V gene lost 1 base and the J gene lost 7 bases, with 13 bases spanning the gap. The CDR3 runs to 15 residues. The DNA for the CDR3 is TGTGCCAGCAGCCAAGGGGGCAGATCGCCTGAAAAACTGTTTTTT. Translating it yields CASSQGGRSPEKLFF.

This clonotype was seen many times. V is TRBV20-1 and J is TRBJ1-1; no clear D gene. Germline CDR1 reads DFQATT; CDR2 reads SNEGSKA (reference sequence). This CDR3 spans 14 amino acids. V lost 5 bases and J lost 4, with 17 bases in between. This CDR3 reads CSAGPGGWGTEAFF. DNA of the CDR3: TGCAGTGCTGGCCCGGGAGGGTGGGGCACTGAAGCTTTCTTT.

In this sample, this clonotype turned up a few times. This rearrangement joins TRBV7-6 to TRBJ2-7, with unresolved D. CDR3 length equals 13 residues. CDR1 is SGHVS, CDR2 FNYEAQ, per germline. Trimming stripped 5 bases from V and 7 bases from J, with 15 bases between. CDR3: CASSRGYSSEQYF. CDR3 nucleotide sequence: TGTGCCAGCAGCCGTGGGTACTCGAGTGAGCAGTACTTC.

This clonotype was counted between two and nine times. J is TRBJ1-2 and V is TRBV20-1; no clear D gene. V was trimmed by 5 bases and J by 6 bases, leaving 13 bases between them. The V gene's germline CDR1 is DFQATT and CDR2 SNEGSKA (reference sequence). The CDR3 is made up of 12 amino acids. The CDR3: CSAPLKYDGYTF. The CDR3 region has the DNA TGCAGTGCTCCCCTCAAGTATGATGGCTACACCTTC.

This chain connects TRBV5-8 to TRBJ2-3, with D perhaps matching TRBD1 (6 bases). Trimming removed 0 bases from V and 0 bases from J, with 11 bases in between. The CDR3 is 16 residues long. Germline V gives CDR1 SGHTS, CDR2 YDEGEE. The CDR3 sequence is CASSLGAGQSTDTQYF. The DNA for the CDR3 is TGTGCCAGCAGCTTGGGCGCCGGACAGAGCACAGATACGCAGTATTTT.

This clonotype was recorded many times. The chain is built from TRBV6-2 or TRBV6-3 and TRBJ2-1; either TRBD1 or TRBD2 may supply D (5 bases each). Germline V CDR1 and CDR2: MNHEY, SVGEGT. V lost 5 bases and J lost 0, with 20 bases in between. This CDR3 is 18 amino acids long. CDR3 DNA sequence: TGTGCCAGCAGTCCCCCGAGGGGACGGCAAAGCTCCTACAATGAGCAGTTCTTC. Translating gives CASSPPRGRQSSYNEQFF.

This rearrangement joins TRBV3-1 to TRBJ1-1; D possibly corresponds to TRBD1 (5 bases). CDR1 and CDR2 from the germline V gene are LGHDT and YNNKEL (reference sequence). The CDR3 contains 14 residues. The V end lost 1 base, the J end lost 2 bases, and 8 bases lay between the germline ends. CDR3 DNA sequence: TGTGCCAGCAGCCAAGGGACAATTAACACTGAAGCTTTCTTT. Its translation is CASSQGTINTEAFF. The full variable domain, completed using reference TRBV3-1 and TRBJ1-1, is DTAVSQTPKYLVTQMGNDKSIKCEQNLGHDTMYWYKQDSKKFLKIMFSYNNKELIINETVPNRFSPKSPDKAHLNLHINSLELGDSAVYFCASSQGTINTEAFFGQGTRLTVV.

This clonotype was found a few times. The chain uses TRBV29-1 and TRBJ1-3; possible D gene TRBD1, 5 bases. CDR1 SQVTM and CDR2 ANQGSEA come from the germline V gene. The CDR3 contains 14 residues. Trimming took 4 bases from V and 0 from J, leaving 10 bases between them. CDR3: CSVGRAFSGNTIYF. DNA for the CDR3: TGCAGCGTTGGCAGGGCCTTCTCTGGAAACACCATATATTTT.

A few counts support this clonotype. This chain connects TRBV30 to TRBJ2-7; D perhaps matches TRBD1 (7 bases). This CDR3 is 14 amino acids long. Trimming stripped 0 bases from V and 4 bases from J, with 13 bases between. Germline assignment: CDR1 GTSNPN and CDR2 SVGIG (reference sequence). CDR3 sequence: CAWSVETGRYEQYF. The CDR3 coding sequence is TGTGCCTGGAGTGTTGAGACAGGGAGGTACGAGCAGTACTTC.

This clonotype was seen more than once but under ten times. The chain is built from TRBV6-2 or TRBV6-3 and TRBJ1-2, with 9 bases that match TRBD1. J was trimmed by 4 bases and V by 6 bases; bases with no gene match: 6. There are 14 residues in the CDR3. Germline CDR1 MNHEY, CDR2 SVGEGT. Written as DNA, the CDR3 is TGTGCCAGCAGGCGGACAGGGGAAGTCTATGGCTACACCTTC. Translation: CASRRTGEVYGYTF.

This clonotype came up a few times. CDR3 sequence reads: CASSSPTSGSTDTQYF. The CDR3 bases are TGTGCCAGCAGTTCCCCAACTAGCGGAAGCACAGATACGCAGTATTTT. The chain joins TRBV28 to TRBJ2-3; 8 nucleotides agree with TRBD2. The CDR3 length is 16 residues. Germline V gene lookup returns CDR1 MDHEN and CDR2 SYDVKM. V trimming: 4 bases; J trimming: 0 bases; junction bases outside the gene matches: 6.

This sequence joins TRBV2 and TRBJ2-1; 13 bases match TRBD2. CDR3 size: 16 residues. The V gene's germline CDR1 is SNHLY and CDR2 FYNNEI. V was clipped by 6 bases and J by 9 bases; unmatched bases: 11. The CDR3 sequence: CASSPERTSGSGEQFF. CDR3 bases: TGTGCCAGCAGCCCTGAGCGGACTAGCGGGAGCGGTGAGCAGTTCTTC.

This clonotype was found many times. CDR3 amino acids: CASSLGASGRPNEQFF. In DNA, the CDR3 is TGTGCCAGCAGCTTAGGGGCTAGCGGGAGACCCAATGAGCAGTTCTTC. This chain links TRBV7-8 with TRBJ2-1, with 10 positions matching TRBD2. The V and J ends lost 1 base and 6 bases, in that order; junction bases with no gene match: 6. Germline V lookup: CDR1 SGHVS, CDR2 FQNEAQ. The CDR3 has 16 residues.

The rearrangement joins TRBV24-1 to TRBJ2-7, with D hard to call. Trimming shortened V by 4 bases and J by 3 bases, and 9 bases separated the two germline ends. Germline CDR1 and CDR2: KGHDR and SFDVKD. The CDR3 sequence is 13 residues long. Here the CDR3 reads CATSDGTLYEQYF. The CDR3 coding sequence is TGTGCCACCAGTGACGGAACCCTCTACGAGCAGTACTTC.

The rearrangement uses TRBV7-3 and TRBJ2-3, with D perhaps TRBD1 (5 bases). Trimming shortened V by 4 bases and J by 5 bases, and 19 bases separated the two germline ends. CDR3 length: 16 residues. The germline V gene has CDR1 SGHTA and CDR2 FQGTGA. In DNA, the CDR3 is TGTGCCAGCAGCTCCTATGACAGTCCTGGGATAGATACGCAGTATTTT. This sequence encodes CASSSYDSPGIDTQYF.